This paragraph covers one TCR beta chain sequence. Its specificity is not known. The data are from a study of tumor and adjacent non-tumor tissue in lung cancer. About the study: There were roughly 11 adenocarcinoma, 2 squamous cell carcinoma and 1 small cell lung cancer cases.

CDR3 length equals 15 residues. Germline V gene sequence: CDR1 KGHSH, CDR2 LQKENI. The V gene lost 1 base and the J gene lost 1 base, with 10 bases spanning the gap. The library came from three nested PCR rounds adapted from ARM-PCR protocols. TCRdb itself ran the multiplex PCR reads through MiXCR, one entry per CDR3 protein. The sample has roughly 75,000 distinct CDR3 sequences; about two thirds are singletons. This sample's RNA came from whole unsorted tissue. Distant lung tissue was collected more than 3 cm away from the tumor edge. The study's findings and limits: Tumor repertoires had a smaller top 100 clone share than normal lung. Tumor tissue had significantly higher TCR diversity than normal lung.

Sequencing was performed on distant non-tumor lung tissue. This clonotype was sampled from a woman between 50 and 59 years old with non-small cell lung cancer. The V gene is TRBV18, the J gene TRBJ1-1, with D hard to call. The CDR3 DNA reads as TGTGCCAGCTCACCACGGCCAGAGCCGAACACTGAAGCTTTCTTT. It encodes CASSPRPEPNTEAFF.